Below are 5 T cell receptor beta chains sequenced from a single sample in a study of CD8+ T cells in alopecia areata. As the sequencing template, cDNA was produced by extracting RNA and reverse transcribing it. Repertoires were generated with immunoSEQ multiplex PCR, while TCRdb's copy carries only in-frame clones and drops some. The table shows roughly 250,000 clones, with roughly two thirds occurring only once. The sample here was CD4+ T cells sorted from blood, taken at week 0. The receptor set was obtained from a human donor with alopecia areata.

The rearrangement links TRBV15 to TRBJ1-3, with D uncertain. V was pared by 1 base and J by 0 bases, with 4 bases between. The CDR3 contains 14 residues. Germline-derived CDR1 and CDR2 are LNHNV and YYDKDF (reference sequence). The CDR3: CATSRADSGNTIYF. In DNA form, the CDR3 reads TGTGCCACCAGCAGAGCCGACTCTGGAAACACCATATATTTT.

This clone has just a few counts. The chain uses TRBV30 and TRBJ2-2; the D is unclear. From germline, CDR1 is GTSNPN and CDR2 SVGIG (reference sequence). V was pared by 6 bases and J by 4 bases, with 18 bases between. CDR3 size: 15 residues. The CDR3 sequence is CACLGAPGFTGELFF. The CDR3 nucleotides read TGTGCCTGCCTGGGCGCCCCAGGTTTCACCGGGGAGCTGTTTTTT.

The rearrangement joins TRBV5-1 to TRBJ1-1; unclear D gene. Trimming stripped 0 bases from V and 0 bases from J, with 9 bases between. CDR1 SGHRS and CDR2 YFSETQ come from the germline V gene. The CDR3 runs to 15 residues. This CDR3 reads CASSLDGRLNTEAFF. The CDR3 DNA sequence: TGCGCCAGCAGCTTGGATGGGAGGCTGAACACTGAAGCTTTCTTT.

This sequence joins TRBV29-1 and TRBJ2-3, with 9 bases that match TRBD1. Germline assignment: CDR1 SQVTM and CDR2 ANQGSEA. CDR3 length equals 13 residues. V was clipped by 4 bases and J by 2 bases; unmatched bases: 1. CDR3 sequence: CSVGDRATDTQYF. The CDR3, as DNA: TGCAGCGTTGGGGACAGGGCCACAGATACGCAGTATTTT.

The J gene is TRBJ2-7, the V gene TRBV30; 9 bases are shared with TRBD1. The V and J ends lost 0 bases and 3 bases, in that order; junction bases with no gene match: 0. The CDR3 has 13 residues. Germline CDR1 reads GTSNPN; CDR2 reads SVGIG (reference sequence). CDR3 sequence (DNA): TGTGCCTGGAGTGTGGGACAGGGCTACGAGCAGTACTTC. It yields the protein CAWSVGQGYEQYF.